A selection of T cell receptor beta chains follows, all from one sample in a study of blood T cell repertoires in COVID-19. Using immunoSEQ multiplex PCR, the repertoire was profiled, and TCRdb retains in-frame clones only, with some absent. The repertoire has about 350,000 clones, roughly 87% of them found once; the top ten carry roughly 1%. Sequenced input: PBMCs or T cells enriched from blood (not recorded which). These receptors were taken from a woman in her 30s who had recovered from COVID-19. The CDR3 runs from the conserved cysteine through the conserved F or W. Fields, in order: J gene, V gene, clone size, D gene, CDR3 protein, CDR3 DNA. The D gene is left open where the match is weak. The listing skips clone size in some rows; elsewhere it reads once, few, many or a size class.

>TRBJ1-1|TRBV6-2/TRBV6-3|once|NA
CASSWGVTEAFF
TGTGCCAGCAGTTGGGGGGTTACTGAAGCTTTCTTT
>TRBJ2-2|TRBV19|NA|TRBD1
CASSVDRGAGELFF
TGTGCCAGTAGTGTCGACAGGGGGGCCGGGGAGCTGTTTTTT
>TRBJ2-1|TRBV14|NA|NA
CASSQPQGTWSSYNEQFF
TGTGCCAGCAGCCAACCGCAGGGGACGTGGAGCTCCTACAATGAGCAGTTCTTC
>TRBJ1-6|TRBV7-2|NA|TRBD1
CASSLARDRGRSPLHF
TGTGCCAGCAGCTTAGCGCGTGACAGGGGTAGGTCACCCCTCCACTTT
>TRBJ1-1|TRBV6-5|NA|TRBD1
CASSTGGAGNTEAFF
TGTGCCAGCAGTACAGGGGGCGCGGGGAACACTGAAGCTTTCTTT
>TRBJ1-5|TRBV27|NA|NA
CASSFSGNSGQPQHF
TGTGCCAGCAGTTTCTCAGGGAATAGTGGTCAGCCCCAGCATTTT
>TRBJ1-1|TRBV5-1|NA|TRBD1
CASSLVGQAGTEAFF
TGCGCCAGCAGCTTGGTGGGACAGGCGGGCACTGAAGCTTTCTTT
>TRBJ2-2|TRBV4-1|NA|TRBD1
CASSQRGRDRGRVGELFF
TGCGCCAGCAGCCAGCGGGGGAGGGACAGGGGGCGCGTCGGGGAGCTGTTTTTT
>TRBJ2-7|TRBV5-1|NA|TRBD1
CASSVGTGGSYEQYF
TGCGCCAGCAGCGTAGGGACAGGGGGCAGCTACGAGCAGTACTTC
>TRBJ2-6|TRBV15|NA|NA
CATSRKGVGANVLTF
TGTGCCACCAGCAGAAAGGGGGTCGGGGCCAACGTCCTGACTTTC
>TRBJ2-1|TRBV5-8|NA|NA
CASSLGGHEQFF
TGTGCCAGCAGCTTGGGGGGGCACGAGCAGTTCTTC
>TRBJ1-2|TRBV7-2|NA|NA
CASSLNRERDGYTF
TGTGCCAGCAGCTTAAACAGGGAGAGGGATGGCTACACCTTC
>TRBJ1-5|TRBV28|once|NA
CASSLSTVQPQHF
TGTGCCAGCAGTTTATCGACAGTTCAGCCCCAGCATTTT
>TRBJ1-2|TRBV5-6|NA|TRBD1
CASSTDRGLGGYTF
TGTGCCAGCAGCACGGACAGGGGGCTCGGTGGCTACACCTTC
>TRBJ2-7|TRBV15|NA|TRBD1
CATSRPDRNYEQYF
TGTGCCACCAGCAGACCGGACAGGAATTACGAGCAGTACTTC
>TRBJ1-1|TRBV21-1|NA|NA
CASTSGTEAFF
TGTGCCAGCACGTCGGGAACTGAAGCTTTCTTT
>TRBJ2-7|TRBV11-3|NA|TRBD1
CARQWPGQGVLSSYEQYF
TGTGCCAGACAATGGCCGGGACAGGGGGTCCTTAGCTCCTACGAGCAGTACTTC
>TRBJ2-2|TRBV19|few|NA
CASSILRHNTGELFF
TGTGCCAGTAGTATTTTGAGACACAACACCGGGGAGCTGTTTTTT
>TRBJ1-6|TRBV2|NA|TRBD1
CASSPPGQGYNSPLHF
TGTGCCAGCAGTCCACCGGGACAGGGGTATAATTCACCCCTCCACTTT
>TRBJ1-4|TRBV2|few|NA
CASMRTVNEKLFF
TGTGCCAGCATGCGGACAGTTAATGAAAAACTGTTTTTT
>TRBJ2-5|TRBV7-9|NA|TRBD2
CASSMGSSGGAETQYF
TGTGCCAGCAGCATGGGAAGTAGCGGGGGGGCAGAGACCCAGTACTTC
>TRBJ2-1|TRBV2|few|TRBD2
CASSEGRGGYNEQFF
TGTGCCAGCAGTGAAGGTCGGGGGGGCTACAATGAGCAGTTCTTC
>TRBJ2-3|TRBV7-2|NA|TRBD2
CASSALASTDTQYF
TGTGCCAGCAGCGCACTAGCGAGCACAGATACGCAGTATTTT
>TRBJ1-5|TRBV12-2|NA|NA
CASRTGGQGRYSNQPQHF
TGTGCAAGTCGAACTGGGGGACAGGGACGCTATAGCAATCAGCCCCAGCATTTT
>TRBJ2-5|TRBV4-3|NA|TRBD1
CASSPRGGSETQYF
TGCGCCAGCAGCCCTCGAGGGGGCTCGGAGACCCAGTACTTC
>TRBJ2-7|TRBV28|NA|TRBD2
CASTPATSGGDHEQYF
TGTGCCAGCACCCCTGCGACTAGCGGGGGGGACCACGAGCAGTACTTC
>TRBJ1-1|TRBV2|NA|NA
CASKPKANTEAFF
TGTGCCAGCAAGCCGAAAGCGAACACTGAAGCTTTCTTT
>TRBJ2-3|TRBV18|NA|NA
CASSATSIGTDTQYF
TGTGCCAGCTCAGCTACTAGTATCGGCACAGATACGCAGTATTTT
>TRBJ1-2|TRBV18|NA|NA
CASSRAQQEGGYTF
TGTGCCAGCTCACGAGCCCAACAGGAGGGAGGCTACACCTTC
>TRBJ1-3|TRBV7-6|NA|NA
CASSLVGGGNTIYF
TGTGCCAGCAGCTTAGTAGGCGGCGGAAACACCATATATTTT
>TRBJ2-7|TRBV7-2|NA|NA
CASSLKTGSYEQYF
TGTGCCAGCAGCCTGAAGACAGGATCCTACGAGCAGTACTTC
>TRBJ2-2|TRBV28|NA|NA
CATTRAGPNTGELFF
TGTGCCACCACCCGGGCAGGGCCGAACACCGGGGAGCTGTTTTTT
>TRBJ1-6|TRBV5-1|NA|TRBD1
CASKLGTGDNSPLHF
TGCGCCAGCAAGTTGGGGACAGGGGATAATTCACCCCTCCACTTT
>TRBJ2-2|TRBV7-2|NA|TRBD2
CASSLRGGGSLHTGELFF
TGTGCCAGCAGCTTACGCGGGGGGGGATCTCTCCACACCGGGGAGCTGTTTTTT
>TRBJ1-6|TRBV4-1|NA|NA
CASSLLRGNSPLHF
TGCGCCAGCAGCCTCTTGAGGGGGAATTCACCCCTCCACTTT
>TRBJ1-2|TRBV3-1/TRBV3-2|NA|NA
CASSQDQQELSYGYTF
TGTGCCAGCAGCCAAGATCAACAGGAGTTAAGCTATGGCTACACCTTC
>TRBJ1-5|TRBV14|few|TRBD1
CASSQDQRDRAHQPQHF
TGTGCCAGCAGCCAAGATCAAAGGGACAGGGCCCATCAGCCCCAGCATTTT
>TRBJ2-7|TRBV25-1|NA|TRBD2
CASHSGGGEQYF
TGTGCCAGCCATAGCGGGGGGGGCGAGCAGTACTTC
>TRBJ2-6|TRBV6-2/TRBV6-3|few|TRBD1
CASSYRGGTGGVYGANVLTF
TGTGCCAGCAGTTACCGGGGAGGGACAGGGGGCGTCTATGGGGCCAACGTCCTGACTTTC
>TRBJ2-7|TRBV3-1/TRBV3-2|NA|TRBD2
CASSQGSLAGGRYEQYF
TGTGCCAGCAGCCAAGGATCGCTAGCGGGGGGCCGGTACGAGCAGTACTTC
>TRBJ1-2|TRBV27|NA|NA
CASSSLDSPYTF
TGTGCCAGCAGTTCTCTCGACAGCCCCTACACCTTC
>TRBJ1-1|TRBV5-4|NA|NA
CASSYSRGGTEAFF
TGTGCCAGCAGCTACTCGCGGGGAGGCACTGAAGCTTTCTTT
>TRBJ2-3|TRBV6-6|NA|NA
CASSLGGRAIDTQYF
TGTGCCAGCAGTTTAGGGGGGAGGGCTATAGATACGCAGTATTTT
>TRBJ1-2|TRBV2|NA|NA
CASRQLANYGYTF
TGTGCCAGCAGACAGTTAGCTAACTATGGCTACACCTTC
>TRBJ2-5|TRBV7-2|NA|TRBD1
CASSSPGQWGETQYF
TGTGCCAGCAGCTCCCCGGGACAGTGGGGAGAGACCCAGTACTTC
>TRBJ1-6|TRBV19|NA|NA
CASSEGVSYNSPLHF
TGTGCCAGTAGTGAAGGGGTCTCCTATAATTCACCCCTCCACTTT
>TRBJ1-1|TRBV19|NA|NA
CASSIGDMNTEAFF
TGTGCCAGTAGTATAGGGGACATGAACACTGAAGCTTTCTTT
>TRBJ1-1|TRBV6-2/TRBV6-3|NA|NA
CASSPFGRGGNTEAFF
TGTGCCAGCAGCCCATTCGGTCGTGGTGGGAACACTGAAGCTTTCTTT
>TRBJ2-5|TRBV12-5|NA|NA
CASGLPRIQETQYF
TGTGCTAGTGGTTTGCCCAGAATTCAAGAGACCCAGTACTTC
>TRBJ2-5|TRBV2|NA|TRBD1
CPDYYIRPMGQQQETQYF
TGTCCCGACTATTATATCCGGCCGATGGGACAGCAACAAGAGACCCAGTACTTC
>TRBJ1-1|TRBV7-9|NA|NA
CASSRPGGTEAFF
TGTGCCAGCAGCCGACCGGGAGGCACTGAAGCTTTCTTT
>TRBJ1-6|TRBV12-3/TRBV12-4|few|NA
CASRLAVVGPLHF
TGTGCCAGCAGGCTAGCAGTAGTGGGACCCCTCCACTTT
>TRBJ2-7|TRBV5-6|NA|TRBD1
CASRRTGQDEQYF
TGTGCCAGCAGAAGGACAGGGCAGGACGAGCAGTACTTC
>TRBJ1-3|TRBV7-9|few|TRBD1
CASSLSQGGSGNTIYF
TGTGCCAGCAGCTTATCACAGGGGGGCTCTGGAAACACCATATATTTT
>TRBJ1-2|TRBV27|many|TRBD1
CASSLRGQALYGYTF
TGTGCCAGCAGCCTCAGGGGACAGGCTTTATATGGCTACACCTTC